These 20 T cell receptor beta chains were sequenced from one sample in a study of somatic mutations in cytotoxic T cells in rheumatoid arthritis. Only in-frame clones appear in the TCRdb table, and some are missing; sequencing was by immunoSEQ multiplex PCR. The sample holds around 13,000 clones, 78% seen once. Source material: CD8+ T cells sorted from blood. The source is an adult with rheumatoid arthritis.

This clone was seen only a few times. V is TRBV4-1 and J is TRBJ2-7, with no clear D. This CDR3 spans 11 amino acids. V lost 4 bases and J lost 5, with 6 bases in between. Per the germline V gene, CDR1 is MGHRA and CDR2 is YSYEKL. CDR3 protein: CASSPGHEQYF. CDR3 DNA: TGCGCCAGCAGCCCGGGCCACGAGCAGTACTTC.

This sequence joins TRBV13 and TRBJ2-1, with 9 bases aligning to TRBD2. The junction had 9 bases not matched to a gene; V was cut back by 8 bases and J by 4 bases. The CDR3 spans 15 residues. Germline CDR1 reads PRHDT; CDR2 reads FYEKMQ (reference sequence). The DNA of the CDR3 is TGTGCCAGCGGTCGCGGGAGGGCCGTGTACAATGAGCAGTTCTTC. Residues: CASGRGRAVYNEQFF.

The V and J genes are TRBV27 and TRBJ2-1, with unresolved D. This CDR3 comprises 14 residues. Trimming pared 5 bases from V and 0 bases from J, leaving 8 bases between. Germline CDR1 and CDR2: MNHEY and SMNVEV (reference sequence). CDR3 bases: TGTGCCAGCAGTGGTCTAAGCTCCTACAATGAGCAGTTCTTC. Residues: CASSGLSSYNEQFF.

The chain joins TRBV19 to TRBJ2-1; TRBD1 agrees at 7 bases. CDR1 LNHDA and CDR2 SQIVND come from the germline V gene (reference sequence). CDR3 length: 16 amino acids. The V and J ends lost 5 bases and 0 bases, in that order; junction bases with no gene match: 7. The CDR3 loop is CASSWGTAHSYNEQFF. The CDR3 DNA follows: TGTGCCAGTAGTTGGGGGACAGCCCACTCCTACAATGAGCAGTTCTTC.

The rearrangement uses TRBV5-5 and TRBJ1-1; D not certain. CDR1 and CDR2 (germline): SGHKS, YYEKEE (reference sequence). This CDR3 has 14 residues. V lost 1 base to trimming and J lost 4 bases, with 11 bases between them. CDR3 region: CASSLPGRGTEAFF. CDR3 DNA sequence: TGTGCCAGCAGCTTGCCGGGGAGAGGCACTGAAGCTTTCTTT.

The chain carries TRBV6-5 and TRBJ1-1; D remains ambiguous. The CDR3 runs to 11 residues. Looked up from germline, CDR1 is MNHEY and CDR2 is SVGAGI. The ends were cut back, 9 bases at V and 0 bases at J, with 5 bases in the middle. CDR3 region: CASYMNTEAFF. In nucleotides, the CDR3 is TGTGCCAGTTATATGAACACTGAAGCTTTCTTT.

This clone was found a few times. V usage is TRBV27 and J usage is TRBJ2-1; TRBD2 is a possible D gene (6 bases). V lost 1 base and J 8 bases, leaving 9 bases between the germline ends. CDR3 length: 13 residues. Germline assignment: CDR1 MNHEY and CDR2 SMNVEV (reference sequence). The CDR3 region is CASSLYGGDEQFF. CDR3 in DNA: TGTGCCAGCAGTTTATACGGGGGAGATGAGCAGTTCTTC.

The J gene is TRBJ2-2, the V gene TRBV6-4, with 13 bases identical to TRBD2. Germline V gives CDR1 MRHNA, CDR2 SNTAGT. The CDR3 has 17 amino acids. The V and J ends lost 4 bases and 3 bases, in that order; junction bases with no gene match: 5. The CDR3 spells CASSGTSGSVDTGELFF. CDR3 in DNA: TGTGCCAGCAGTGGGACTAGCGGGAGTGTCGACACCGGGGAGCTGTTTTTT.

The chain carries TRBV28 and TRBJ2-1; D ambiguous. The length of the CDR3 is 11 residues. CDR1 is MDHEN and CDR2 is SYDVKM in the germline V gene. V was clipped by 6 bases and J by 10 bases, with 10 bases between them. This chain's CDR3 is CASSPAGEQFF. The CDR3, as DNA: TGTGCCAGCAGCCCAGCTGGAGAGCAGTTCTTC. Full variable domain (outside the CDR3, taken from reference TRBV28 and TRBJ2-1): DVKVTQSSRYLVKRTGEKVFLECVQDMDHENMFWYRQDPGLGLRLIYFSYDVKMKEKGDIPEGYSVSREKKERFSLILESASTNQTSMYLCASSPAGEQFFGPGTRLTVL.

This clone was recorded only once. This chain uses TRBV14 with TRBJ2-7; 10 nucleotides align to TRBD1. CDR1 and CDR2 from the germline V gene are SGHDN and FVKESK. Losses at the gene ends were 2 bases for V and 3 bases for J; bases not matched to a gene: 4. CDR3 length: 15 amino acids. The CDR3 DNA is TGTGCCAGCAGCCAACCCGGGACAGGGGACTACGAGCAGTACTTC. Translated, it gives CASSQPGTGDYEQYF.

This chain links TRBV27 with TRBJ2-1; TRBD2 matches 8 bases. The CDR3 has 15 amino acids. Unmatched junction bases numbered 8, after V lost 5 bases and J lost 5 bases. Germline CDR1 reads MNHEY; CDR2 reads SMNVEV (reference sequence). The CDR3 here is CASSQSGRVNNEQFF. CDR3 sequence (DNA): TGTGCCAGCAGTCAATCCGGGAGGGTGAACAATGAGCAGTTCTTC.

The gene calls are TRBV15 and TRBJ2-1, with TRBD1 matching 7 bases. With V trimmed by 3 bases and J by 0 bases, 11 bases remained unmatched. This CDR3 comprises 18 residues. In germline, CDR1 is LNHNV, CDR2 YYDKDF (reference sequence). The CDR3 loop is CATSSVHFRDSSYNEQFF. The CDR3 nucleotides read TGTGCCACCAGCAGCGTCCATTTCCGGGACAGCTCCTACAATGAGCAGTTCTTC.

The V call is TRBV5-6, the J call TRBJ2-1; tentatively, D is TRBD1 (6 bases). The CDR3 extends over 16 amino acids. Between the trimmed V and J ends, which lost 5 bases and 3 bases, there was a span of 18 bases. Germline loops: CDR1 SGHDT, CDR2 YYEEEE. CDR3 bases: TGTGCCAGCAGTCGAGCTTTTAGGACAGACTACAATGAGCAGTTCTTC. This gives the protein CASSRAFRTDYNEQFF.

V usage is TRBV27 and J usage is TRBJ1-1; no firm D call. Germline CDR1 MNHEY, CDR2 SMNVEV (reference sequence). Trimming removed 4 bases at V and 4 bases at J, with 13 bases between. CDR3 length: 14 residues. CDR3 sequence: CASSSLLMGTEAFF. The CDR3 DNA reads TGTGCCAGCAGTTCCCTCCTGATGGGCACTGAAGCTTTCTTT.

This clone is medium-sized in the sample. The same CDR3 arises from other DNA sequences in this sample as well. The genes are TRBV5-1 and TRBJ2-5; D gene ambiguous. In germline, CDR1 is SGHRS, CDR2 YFSETQ. This CDR3 region has 12 residues. V lost 4 bases and J 5 bases, leaving 9 bases between the germline ends. CDR3 nucleotide sequence: TGCGCCAGCAGCCCCCAGAGTGAGACCCAGTACTTC. Protein: CASSPQSETQYF.

This chain uses TRBV19 with TRBJ1-1; D remains ambiguous. The germline gives CDR1 LNHDA, CDR2 SQIVND (reference sequence). The V and J ends lost 0 bases and 0 bases respectively, with 2 bases between them. CDR3 length: 13 amino acids. CDR3: CASSIEMNTEAFF. The DNA for the CDR3 is TGTGCCAGTAGTATAGAGATGAACACTGAAGCTTTCTTT.

This chain uses TRBV19 with TRBJ2-7; TRBD1 matches at 10 bases. Germline CDR1 LNHDA, CDR2 SQIVND (reference sequence). This CDR3 region has 14 residues. The junction had 4 bases not matched to a gene; V was cut back by 4 bases and J by 4 bases. DNA of the CDR3: TGTGCCAGTAGTAGACAGGGGGCGCTTTACGAGCAGTACTTC. Its translation: CASSRQGALYEQYF.

The chain carries TRBV10-3 and TRBJ1-5; D is uncertain. CDR1 is ENHRY and CDR2 is SYGVKD in the germline V gene. V lost 7 bases to trimming and J lost 5 bases, with 6 bases between them. This CDR3 is built from 11 residues. CDR3 sequence reads: CAIMRDQPQHF. The CDR3 bases are TGTGCCATCATGAGAGATCAGCCCCAGCATTTT.

The chain links TRBV5-1 to TRBJ2-7; D is uncertain. The CDR3 is made up of 13 amino acids. The ends were cut back, 7 bases at V and 3 bases at J, with 14 bases in the middle. In germline, CDR1 is SGHRS, CDR2 YFSETQ. The CDR3, as DNA: TGCGCCAGCCAGCAGGACGCATACTACGAGCAGTACTTC. Protein sequence: CASQQDAYYEQYF.

CDR3 amino acids: CASSVAPIANTGELFF. CDR3 DNA sequence: TGTGCCAGCAGCGTAGCCCCGATAGCGAACACCGGGGAGCTGTTTTTT. V is TRBV9 and J is TRBJ2-2; D is ambiguous. V shed 0 bases and J shed 0 bases, with 9 bases lying between them. The V gene's germline CDR1 is SGDLS and CDR2 YYNGEE. The CDR3 contains 16 residues. The full variable domain, rest sourced from reference TRBV9 and TRBJ2-2, is DSGVTQTPKHLITATGQRVTLRCSPRSGDLSVYWYQQSLDQGLQFLIQYYNGEERAKGNILERFSAQQFPDLHSELNLSSLELGDSALYFCASSVAPIANTGELFFGEGSRLTVL.